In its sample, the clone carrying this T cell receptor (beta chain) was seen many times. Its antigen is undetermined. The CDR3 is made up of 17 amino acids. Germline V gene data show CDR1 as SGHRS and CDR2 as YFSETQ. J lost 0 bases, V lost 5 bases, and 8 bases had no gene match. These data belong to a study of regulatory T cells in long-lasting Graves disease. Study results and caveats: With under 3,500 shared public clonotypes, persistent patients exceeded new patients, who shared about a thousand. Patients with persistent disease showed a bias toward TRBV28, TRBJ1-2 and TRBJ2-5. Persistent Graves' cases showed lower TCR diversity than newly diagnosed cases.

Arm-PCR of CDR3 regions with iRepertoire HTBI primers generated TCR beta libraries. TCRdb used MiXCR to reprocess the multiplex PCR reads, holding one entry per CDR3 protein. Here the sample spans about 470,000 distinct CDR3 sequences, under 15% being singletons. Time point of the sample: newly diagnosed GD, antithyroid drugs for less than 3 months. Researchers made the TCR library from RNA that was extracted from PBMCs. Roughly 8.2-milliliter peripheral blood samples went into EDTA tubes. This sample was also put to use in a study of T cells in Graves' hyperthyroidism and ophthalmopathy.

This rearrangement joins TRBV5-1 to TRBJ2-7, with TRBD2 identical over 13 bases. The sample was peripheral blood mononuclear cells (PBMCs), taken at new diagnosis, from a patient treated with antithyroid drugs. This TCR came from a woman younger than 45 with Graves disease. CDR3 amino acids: CASRALAGGTSSYEQYF. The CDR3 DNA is TGCGCCAGCAGGGCACTAGCGGGGGGGACCAGCTCCTACGAGCAGTACTTC.